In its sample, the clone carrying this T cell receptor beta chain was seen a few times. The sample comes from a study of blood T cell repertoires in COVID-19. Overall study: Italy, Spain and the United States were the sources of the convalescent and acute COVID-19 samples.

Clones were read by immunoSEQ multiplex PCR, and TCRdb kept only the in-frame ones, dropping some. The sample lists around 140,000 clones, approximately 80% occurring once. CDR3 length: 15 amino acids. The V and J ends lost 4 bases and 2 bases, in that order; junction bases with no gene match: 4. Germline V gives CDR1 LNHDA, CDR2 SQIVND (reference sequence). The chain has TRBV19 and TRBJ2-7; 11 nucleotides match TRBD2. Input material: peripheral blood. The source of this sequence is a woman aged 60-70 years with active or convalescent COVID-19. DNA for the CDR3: TGTGCCAGTAGTACCCTTAGCGGGGGGGCCTACGAGCAGTACTTC. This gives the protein CASSTLSGGAYEQYF. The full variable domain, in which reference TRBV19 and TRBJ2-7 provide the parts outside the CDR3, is DGGITQSPKYLFRKEGQNVTLSCEQNLNHDAMYWYRQDPGQGLRLIYYSQIVNDFQKGDIAEGYSVSREKKESFPLTVTSAQKNPTAFYLCASSTLSGGAYEQYFGPGTRLTVT.